A single sample is the source of the 8 T cell receptor beta chains below, sequenced in a study of T cells in Graves' hyperthyroidism and ophthalmopathy. Amplified regions were TCR beta CDR3 sequences from RNA transcripts. The HTBI primer set was used in a first-round RT-PCR of the TCR CDR3. TCRdb independently ran MiXCR on the multiplex PCR reads; one entry per CDR3 protein. The sample yields about 320,000 distinct CDR3 sequences, approximately 15% seen once. What was sequenced was blood. Every receptor here comes from a man aged 25-40 years with Graves' hyperthyroidism.

This clonotype occurred a few times. This chain connects TRBV14 to TRBJ1-1; D unclear. Trimming stripped 1 base from V and 7 bases from J, with 10 bases between. The CDR3 runs 13 residues. The germline V gene encodes CDR1 SGHDN and CDR2 FVKESK. The CDR3 reads CASSQVPGGEAFF. The CDR3, as DNA: TGTGCCAGCAGCCAAGTCCCGGGAGGTGAAGCTTTCTTT.

V is TRBV29-1 and J is TRBJ2-5; no clear D gene. Trimming pared 3 bases from V and 3 bases from J, leaving 11 bases between. Germline CDR1 is SQVTM and CDR2 is ANQGSEA. This CDR3 has 13 residues. In DNA, the CDR3 is TGCAGCGTTGATGCTACCAGCGAAGAGACCCAGTACTTC. The encoded protein is CSVDATSEETQYF. The full variable domain, completed using reference TRBV29-1 and TRBJ2-5, is SAVISQKPSRDICQRGTSLTIQCQVDSQVTMMFWYRQQPGQSLTLIATANQGSEATYESGFVIDKFPISRPNLTFSTLTVSNMSPEDSSIYLCSVDATSEETQYFGPGTRLLVL.

A few counts support this clonotype. V usage is TRBV4-1 and J usage is TRBJ2-3; tentatively, D is TRBD1 (6 bases). From germline, CDR1 is MGHRA and CDR2 YSYEKL. This CDR3 region has 17 residues. The germline V and J ends were trimmed by 0 bases and 0 bases, with 13 bases remaining between them. For the CDR3, the DNA is TGCGCCAGCAGCCAAGATCCTGCCAGGGGCAGCACAGATACGCAGTATTTT. Translating gives CASSQDPARGSTDTQYF.

This clonotype turned up a few times. The chain uses TRBV4-1 and TRBJ1-2, with TRBD1 as a possible D gene (5 bases). There are 13 residues in the CDR3. Germline values: CDR1 MGHRA, CDR2 YSYEKL. Trimming took off 4 bases at V and 8 bases at J, with 14 bases between the two ends. The CDR3 spells CASSPASRDGYTF. CDR3 DNA: TGCGCCAGCAGCCCGGCGTCCAGGGACGGCTACACCTTC.

This clonotype was detected many times. This rearrangement joins TRBV5-1 to TRBJ1-2; 8 nucleotides match TRBD1. The J segment lost 6 bases and the V segment lost 3 bases, leaving 1 base of the junction unmatched. The CDR3 sequence is 12 residues long. CDR1 and CDR2 (germline): SGHRS, YFSETQ. The CDR3 region is CASSSGGDGYTF. Written as DNA, the CDR3 is TGCGCCAGCAGCTCAGGGGGCGATGGCTACACCTTC.

In its sample, this clonotype was seen many times. The chain has TRBV11-2 and TRBJ2-7; TRBD2 matches at 10 bases. V shed 5 bases, J shed 4 bases, and the junction held 14 bases outside the gene matches. The germline V gene has CDR1 SGHAT and CDR2 FQNNGV. This CDR3 is 17 amino acids long. For the CDR3, the DNA is TGTGCCAGCAGCCTTTCTTCGGAGCGGGAGGGCCTGTACGAGCAGTACTTC. This encodes CASSLSSEREGLYEQYF.

V usage is TRBV7-2 and J usage is TRBJ2-7, with 7 positions matching TRBD2. Unmatched junction bases numbered 13, after V lost 5 bases and J lost 6 bases. The CDR3 has 15 amino acids. Per the germline V gene, CDR1 is SGHTA and CDR2 is FQGNSA. The chain's CDR3 is CASSPTMGGVGEQYF. DNA for the CDR3: TGTGCCAGCAGCCCCACGATGGGGGGGGTTGGCGAGCAGTACTTC.

This clonotype occurred a few times. This may be a read error, as it is one base from a much larger clone. The conserved closing phenylalanine or tryptophan is absent in this CDR3, likely reflecting a read error. This sequence joins TRBV27 and TRBJ1-1; 7 bases match TRBD1. CDR3 length: 17 residues. Germline CDR1 and CDR2: MNHEY and SMNVEV (reference sequence). With 3 bases clipped from V and 5 bases from J, the junction kept 15 bases outside the gene matches. The CDR3 loop is CASSFFSSQGRWTEAFS. CDR3 nucleotide sequence: TGTGCCAGCAGTTTTTTTTCCTCACAGGGGAGATGGACTGAAGCTTTCTCT.